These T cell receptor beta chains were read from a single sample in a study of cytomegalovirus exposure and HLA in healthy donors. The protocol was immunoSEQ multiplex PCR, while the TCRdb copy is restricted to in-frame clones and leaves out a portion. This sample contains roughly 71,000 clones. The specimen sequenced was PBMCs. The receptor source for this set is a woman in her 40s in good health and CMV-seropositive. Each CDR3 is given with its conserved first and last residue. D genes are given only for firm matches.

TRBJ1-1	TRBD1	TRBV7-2	CASSLFSGGLNTEAFF	TGTGCCAGCAGCTTATTTTCAGGGGGATTGAACACTGAAGCTTTCTTT
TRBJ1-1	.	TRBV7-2	CASSLVAGEATEAFF	TGTGCCAGCAGCTTAGTTGCCGGGGAGGCCACTGAAGCTTTCTTT
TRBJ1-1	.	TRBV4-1	CASSQGGNTEAFF	TGCGCCAGCAGCCAGGGGGGTAACACTGAAGCTTTCTTT
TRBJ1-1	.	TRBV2	CASSDSQSRVGDTEAFF	TGTGCCAGCAGTGATTCCCAGAGTAGGGTCGGGGACACTGAAGCTTTCTTT
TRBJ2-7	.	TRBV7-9	CASSLGGDVYEQYF	TGTGCCAGCAGCTTAGGGGGGGACGTCTACGAGCAGTACTTC
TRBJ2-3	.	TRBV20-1	CSGLSTDTQYF	TGCAGTGGACTTAGCACAGATACGCAGTATTTT
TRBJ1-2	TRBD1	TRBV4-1	CASSQTLGTGDYGYTF	TGCGCCAGCAGCCAGACACTCGGGACAGGGGACTATGGCTACACCTTC
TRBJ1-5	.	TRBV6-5	CASSRIQGGPQHF	TGTGCCAGCAGTAGAATTCAGGGAGGGCCCCAGCATTTT
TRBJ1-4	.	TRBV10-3	CAISESRDRVDEKLFF	TGTGCCATCAGTGAGTCGCGGGATAGAGTTGATGAAAAACTGTTTTTT
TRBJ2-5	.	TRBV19	CAGSIPREGRETQYF	TGTGCCGGTAGTATTCCCAGGGAAGGAAGGGAGACCCAGTACTTC
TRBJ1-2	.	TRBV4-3	CASSQDGRDYGYTF	TGCGCCAGCAGCCAAGACGGCAGGGACTATGGCTACACCTTC
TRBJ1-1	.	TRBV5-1	CASSLGAGTTEAFF	TGCGCCAGCAGCTTGGGGGCGGGGACCACTGAAGCTTTCTTT
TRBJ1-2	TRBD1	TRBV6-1	CASSGKGTEYFYGYTF	TGTGCCAGCAGTGGCAAAGGGACAGAGTATTTCTATGGCTACACCTTC
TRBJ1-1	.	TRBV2	CASSWDMNTEAFF	TGTGCCAGCAGTTGGGACATGAACACTGAAGCTTTCTTT
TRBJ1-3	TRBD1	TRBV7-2	CASSLVDWRQGGNTIYF	TGTGCCAGCAGCTTAGTAGATTGGAGACAGGGTGGAAACACCATATATTTT
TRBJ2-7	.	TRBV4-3	CASSQDIYRYDEQYF	TGCGCCAGCAGCCAAGATATTTACAGGTACGACGAGCAGTACTTC
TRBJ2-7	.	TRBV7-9	CASSFRGAYEQYF	TGTGCCAGCAGCTTTCGGGGAGCCTACGAGCAGTACTTC
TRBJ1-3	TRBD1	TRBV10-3	CATVTGFSSGNTIYF	TGTGCCACGGTGACAGGGTTCTCCTCCGGAAACACCATATATTTT
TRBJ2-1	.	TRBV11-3	CASSLDGAGAPDEQFF	TGTGCCAGCAGCTTAGATGGGGCGGGGGCTCCAGATGAGCAGTTCTTC
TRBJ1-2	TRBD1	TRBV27	CASKWSGQGEGYTF	TGTGCCAGCAAGTGGTCGGGACAGGGGGAAGGCTACACCTTC
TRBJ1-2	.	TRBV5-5	CASSPAYAGRMNYGYTF	TGTGCCAGCAGCCCTGCATATGCGGGACGGATGAACTATGGCTACACCTTC
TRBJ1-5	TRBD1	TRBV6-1	CASLGQHDQPQHF	TGTGCCAGCCTGGGACAGCATGATCAGCCCCAGCATTTT
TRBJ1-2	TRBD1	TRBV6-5	CASSATDRAVGGYTF	TGTGCCAGCAGTGCCACCGACAGGGCGGTGGGTGGCTACACCTTC
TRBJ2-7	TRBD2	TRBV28	CASSSPGLAGGTTYEQYF	TGTGCCAGCAGTTCGCCCGGACTAGCGGGAGGTACAACCTACGAGCAGTACTTC
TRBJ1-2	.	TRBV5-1	CASSLASGEYGYTF	TGCGCCAGCAGCTTGGCCTCGGGGGAGTATGGCTACACCTTC
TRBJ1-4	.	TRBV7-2	CASSFPTRGLNEKLFF	TGTGCCAGCAGCTTTCCGACAAGGGGTCTTAATGAAAAACTGTTTTTT
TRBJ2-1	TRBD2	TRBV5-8	CASSLVGTSGSGAYNEQFF	TGTGCCAGCAGCTTGGTGGGGACTAGCGGGAGTGGGGCCTACAATGAGCAGTTCTTC
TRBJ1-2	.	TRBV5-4	CASSLDRTYYGYTF	TGTGCCAGCAGCTTGGACAGGACATACTATGGCTACACCTTC
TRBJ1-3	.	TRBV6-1	CASSEVATLGNTIYF	TGTGCCAGCAGTGAAGTAGCAACATTGGGAAACACCATATATTTT
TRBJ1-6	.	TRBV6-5	CASKSGNSPLHF	TGTGCCAGCAAATCAGGGAATTCACCCCTCCACTTT
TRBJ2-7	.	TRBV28	CASSSGTWYEQYF	TGTGCCAGCAGTTCCGGGACTTGGTACGAGCAGTACTTC
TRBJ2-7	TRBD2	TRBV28	CASSFGLAVLSYEQYF	TGTGCCAGCAGTTTTGGACTAGCGGTCCTGTCCTACGAGCAGTACTTC
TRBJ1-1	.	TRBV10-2	CASSERHPNTEAFF	TGCGCCAGCAGTGAGAGACACCCGAACACTGAAGCTTTCTTT
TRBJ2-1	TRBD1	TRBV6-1	CASRRTRDSYNEQFF	TGTGCCAGCAGACGGACCCGGGACAGTTACAATGAGCAGTTCTTC
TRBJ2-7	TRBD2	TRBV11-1	CASSLFRLAGFGEQYF	TGTGCCAGCAGCTTATTTCGACTAGCGGGGTTCGGCGAGCAGTACTTC
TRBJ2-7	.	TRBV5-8	CASSHRQYF	TGTGCCAGCAGTCATAGGCAGTACTTC
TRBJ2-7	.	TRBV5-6	CASSTNPAGALYEQYF	TGTGCCAGCAGCACAAACCCGGCGGGGGCCCTCTACGAGCAGTACTTC
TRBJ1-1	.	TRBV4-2	CASSQDEREGRANTEAFF	TGTGCCAGCAGCCAAGATGAGAGGGAGGGCAGGGCGAACACTGAAGCTTTCTTT
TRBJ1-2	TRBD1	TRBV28	CASSLDRGPYYGYTF	TGTGCCAGCAGTTTAGACAGGGGGCCTTACTATGGCTACACCTTC
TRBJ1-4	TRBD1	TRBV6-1	CASSEDRGNEKLFF	TGTGCCAGCAGTGAAGACAGGGGGAATGAAAAACTGTTTTTT
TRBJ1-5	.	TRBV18	CASSPTGGPQPQHF	TGTGCCAGCTCACCGACCGGCGGGCCACAGCCCCAGCATTTT
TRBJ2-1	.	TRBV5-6	CASSLGAGSNSYNEQFF	TGTGCCAGCAGCTTGGGAGCAGGTTCTAACTCCTACAATGAGCAGTTCTTC
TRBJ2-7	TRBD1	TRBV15	CATSSARTGSYEQYF	TGTGCCACCAGCTCGGCCAGGACAGGGTCCTACGAGCAGTACTTC
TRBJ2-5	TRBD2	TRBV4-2	CASSRGGLAGGDGETQYF	TGTGCCAGCAGCCGCGGAGGACTAGCGGGAGGGGATGGGGAGACCCAGTACTTC
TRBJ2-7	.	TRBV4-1	CASSQDLEQYF	TGCGCCAGCAGCCAAGATCTCGAGCAGTACTTC
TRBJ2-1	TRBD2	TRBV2	CATKTWASGGASSYNEQFF	TGTGCCACCAAAACGTGGGCTAGCGGGGGGGCAAGCTCCTACAATGAGCAGTTCTTC
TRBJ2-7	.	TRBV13	CASSYSGTSLSYEQYF	TGTGCCAGCAGCTACTCCGGGACATCCCTCTCCTACGAGCAGTACTTC